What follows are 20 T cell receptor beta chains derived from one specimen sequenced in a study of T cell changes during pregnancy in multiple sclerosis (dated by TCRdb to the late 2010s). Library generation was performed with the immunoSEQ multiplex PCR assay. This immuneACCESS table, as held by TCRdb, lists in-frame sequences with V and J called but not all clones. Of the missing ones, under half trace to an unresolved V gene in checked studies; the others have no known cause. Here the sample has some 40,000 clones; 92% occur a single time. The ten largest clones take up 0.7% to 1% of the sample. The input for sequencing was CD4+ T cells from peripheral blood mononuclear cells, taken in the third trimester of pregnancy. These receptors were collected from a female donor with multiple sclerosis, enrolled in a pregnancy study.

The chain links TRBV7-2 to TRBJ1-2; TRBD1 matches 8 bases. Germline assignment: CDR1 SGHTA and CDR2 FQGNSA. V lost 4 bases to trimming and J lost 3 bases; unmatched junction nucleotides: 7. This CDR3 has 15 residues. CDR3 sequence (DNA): TGTGCCAGCAGCTCACGGACAGGGAGATACTATGGCTACACCTTC. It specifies CASSSRTGRYYGYTF.

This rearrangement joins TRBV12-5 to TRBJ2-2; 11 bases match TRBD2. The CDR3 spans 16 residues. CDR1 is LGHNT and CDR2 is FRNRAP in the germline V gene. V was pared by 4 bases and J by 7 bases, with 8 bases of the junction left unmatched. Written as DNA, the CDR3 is TGTGCTAGTGGTTCCCTACTAGCGGGAGTGGTCGGGGAGCTGTTTTTT. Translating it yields CASGSLLAGVVGELFF.

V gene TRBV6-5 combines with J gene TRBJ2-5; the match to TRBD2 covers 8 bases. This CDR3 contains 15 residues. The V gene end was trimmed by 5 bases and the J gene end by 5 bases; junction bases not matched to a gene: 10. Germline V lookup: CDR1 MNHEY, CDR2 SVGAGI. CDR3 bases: TGTGCCAGCAGTCCGGGGACTAGGGGAATGGAGACCCAGTACTTC. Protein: CASSPGTRGMETQYF.

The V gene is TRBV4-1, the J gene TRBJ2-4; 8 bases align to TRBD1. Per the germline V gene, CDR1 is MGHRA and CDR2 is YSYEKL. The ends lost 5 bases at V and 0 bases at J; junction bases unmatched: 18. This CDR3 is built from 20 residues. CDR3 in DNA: TGCGCCAGCAGCGAGCGACAGGGGACACTCGCACGCCGAGCCAAAAACATTCAGTACTTC. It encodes CASSERQGTLARRAKNIQYF.

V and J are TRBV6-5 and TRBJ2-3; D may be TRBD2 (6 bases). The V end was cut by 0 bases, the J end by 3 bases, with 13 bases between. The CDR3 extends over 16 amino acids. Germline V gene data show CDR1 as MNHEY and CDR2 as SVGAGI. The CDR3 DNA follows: TGTGCCAGCAGTTACTCCTTCGGGGAGGCTACAGATACGCAGTATTTT. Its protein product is CASSYSFGEATDTQYF.

CDR3 in amino acids: CASSLGTGAVVNTEAFF. The CDR3 nucleotides are TGTGCCAGCAGTCTAGGGACAGGGGCGGTGGTGAACACTGAAGCTTTCTTT. The rearrangement links TRBV27 to TRBJ1-1; 10 nucleotides line up with TRBD1. The CDR3 consists of 17 residues. V dropped 5 bases and J dropped 0; count of bases not matched to a gene: 9. Per germline, CDR1 MNHEY and CDR2 SMNVEV (reference sequence).

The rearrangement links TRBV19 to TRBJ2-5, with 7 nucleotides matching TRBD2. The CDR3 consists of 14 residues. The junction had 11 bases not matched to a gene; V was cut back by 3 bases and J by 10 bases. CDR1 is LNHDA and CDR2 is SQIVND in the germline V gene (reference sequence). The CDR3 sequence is CASSMSREGGSQYF. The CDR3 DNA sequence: TGTGCCAGTAGTATGTCTAGGGAGGGCGGTAGCCAGTACTTC.

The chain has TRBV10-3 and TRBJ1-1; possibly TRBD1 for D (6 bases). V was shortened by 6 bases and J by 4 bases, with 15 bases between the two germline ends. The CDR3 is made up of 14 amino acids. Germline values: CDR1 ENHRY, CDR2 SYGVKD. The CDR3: CAIRAQGGGTEAFF. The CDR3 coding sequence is TGTGCCATCAGAGCGCAGGGAGGGGGCACTGAAGCTTTCTTT.

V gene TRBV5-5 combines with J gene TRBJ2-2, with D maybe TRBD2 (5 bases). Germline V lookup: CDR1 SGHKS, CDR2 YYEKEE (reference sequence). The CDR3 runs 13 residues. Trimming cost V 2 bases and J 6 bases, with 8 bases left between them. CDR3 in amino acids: CASSLYGAGELFF. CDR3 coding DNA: TGTGCCAGCAGCTTATACGGGGCCGGGGAGCTGTTTTTT.

CDR3 residues: CASKQDINQPQHF. CDR3 DNA sequence: TGTGCCAGCAAACAGGACATCAATCAGCCCCAGCATTTT. The chain employs TRBV2 and TRBJ1-5, with D possibly TRBD1 on 5 matching bases. V was clipped by 7 bases and J by 3 bases, with 10 bases between them. Germline assignment: CDR1 SNHLY and CDR2 FYNNEI. CDR3 length: 13 residues.

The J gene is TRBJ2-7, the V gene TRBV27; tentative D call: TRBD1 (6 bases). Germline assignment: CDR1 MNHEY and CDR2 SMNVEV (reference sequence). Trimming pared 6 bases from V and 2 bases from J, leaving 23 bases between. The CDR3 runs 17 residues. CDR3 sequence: CASRTLGQGKKAYEQYF. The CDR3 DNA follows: TGTGCCAGCAGGACGTTGGGCCAGGGGAAAAAAGCCTACGAGCAGTACTTC.

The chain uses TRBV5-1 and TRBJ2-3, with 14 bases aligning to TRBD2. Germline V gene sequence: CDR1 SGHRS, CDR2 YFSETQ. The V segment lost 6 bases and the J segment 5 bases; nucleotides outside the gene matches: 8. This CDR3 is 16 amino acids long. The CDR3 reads CASTSGTSGRRDTQYF. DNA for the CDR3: TGCGCCAGCACCTCCGGGACTAGCGGGAGACGAGATACGCAGTATTTT.

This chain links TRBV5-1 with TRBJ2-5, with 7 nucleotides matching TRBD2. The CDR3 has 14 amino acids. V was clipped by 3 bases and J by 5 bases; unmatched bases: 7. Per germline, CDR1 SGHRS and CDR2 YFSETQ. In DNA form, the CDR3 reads TGCGCCAGCAGCTGGGGACTAATCGGCGAGACCCAGTACTTC. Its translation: CASSWGLIGETQYF. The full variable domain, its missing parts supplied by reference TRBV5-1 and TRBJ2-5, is KAGVTQTPRYLIKTRGQQVTLSCSPISGHRSVSWYQQTPGQGLQFLFEYFSETQRNKGNFPGRFSGRQFSNSRSEMNVSTLELGDSALYLCASSWGLIGETQYFGPGTRLLVL.

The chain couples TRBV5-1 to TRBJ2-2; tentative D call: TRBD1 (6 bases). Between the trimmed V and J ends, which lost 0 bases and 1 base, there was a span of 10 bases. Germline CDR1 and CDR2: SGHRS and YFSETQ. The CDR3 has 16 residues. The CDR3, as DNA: TGCGCCAGCAGCTTGGCCAGGGGCCAGAACACCGGGGAGCTGTTTTTT. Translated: CASSLARGQNTGELFF.

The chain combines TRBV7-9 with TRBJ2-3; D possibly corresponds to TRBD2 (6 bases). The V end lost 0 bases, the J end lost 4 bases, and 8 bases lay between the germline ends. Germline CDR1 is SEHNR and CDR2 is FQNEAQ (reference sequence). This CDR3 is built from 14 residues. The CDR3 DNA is TGTGCCAGCAGCTTAGCTACGGGAGCAGATACGCAGTATTTT. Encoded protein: CASSLATGADTQYF. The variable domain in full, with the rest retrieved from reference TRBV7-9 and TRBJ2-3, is DTGVSQNPRHKITKRGQNVTFRCDPISEHNRLYWYRQTLGQGPEFLTYFQNEAQLEKSRLLSDRFSAERPKGSFSTLEIQRTEQGDSAMYLCASSLATGADTQYFGPGTRLTVL.

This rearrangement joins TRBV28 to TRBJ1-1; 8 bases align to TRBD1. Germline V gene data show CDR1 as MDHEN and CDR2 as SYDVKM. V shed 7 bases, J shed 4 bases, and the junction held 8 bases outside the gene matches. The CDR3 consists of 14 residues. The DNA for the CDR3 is TGTGCCAGCACCGGACAGGGCGGTGGCACTGAAGCTTTCTTT. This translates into CASTGQGGGTEAFF.

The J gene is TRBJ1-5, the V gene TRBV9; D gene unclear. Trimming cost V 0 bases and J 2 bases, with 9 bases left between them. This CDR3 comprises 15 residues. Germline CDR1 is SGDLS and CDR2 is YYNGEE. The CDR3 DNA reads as TGTGCCAGCAGCGTAGGTCTAGGCGGCAATCAGCCCCAGCATTTT. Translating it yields CASSVGLGGNQPQHF. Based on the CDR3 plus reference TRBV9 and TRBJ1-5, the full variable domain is DSGVTQTPKHLITATGQRVTLRCSPRSGDLSVYWYQQSLDQGLQFLIQYYNGEERAKGNILERFSAQQFPDLHSELNLSSLELGDSALYFCASSVGLGGNQPQHFGDGTRLSIL.

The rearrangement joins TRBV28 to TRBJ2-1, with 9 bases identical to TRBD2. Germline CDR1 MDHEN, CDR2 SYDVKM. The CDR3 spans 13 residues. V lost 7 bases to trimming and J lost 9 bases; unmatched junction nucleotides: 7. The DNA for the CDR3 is TGTGCCAGCACGTTAGCGGGAGTTGCTGAGCAGTTCTTC. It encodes CASTLAGVAEQFF.

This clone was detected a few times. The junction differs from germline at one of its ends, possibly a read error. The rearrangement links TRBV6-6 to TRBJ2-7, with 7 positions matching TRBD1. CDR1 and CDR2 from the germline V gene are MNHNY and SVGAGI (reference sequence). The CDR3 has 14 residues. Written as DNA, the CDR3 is TGTGCCAGCAGCCTCGGAGCCCGAGACAGGGAGATTAGCTTC. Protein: CASSLGARDREISF.

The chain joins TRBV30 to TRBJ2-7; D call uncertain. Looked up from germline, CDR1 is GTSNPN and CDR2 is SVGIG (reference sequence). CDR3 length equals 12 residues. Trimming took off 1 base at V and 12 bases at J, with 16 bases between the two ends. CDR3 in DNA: TGTGCCTGGAGTGACAGCCGGTTCTTCTGGTACTTC. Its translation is CAWSDSRFFWYF.